This is a list of T cell receptor beta chains from one sample in a study of OX40 agonist ivuxolimab in advanced cancers. The repertoire was sequenced with immunoSEQ multiplex PCR; TCRdb's copy has only in-frame clones and lacks some. The sample records roughly 130,000 clones, 80% to 95% being singletons. The sequences come from CD4+ or CD8+ T cells sorted from blood, collected in a trial of the OX40 agonist ivuxolimab. Receptors originate from an adult with an advanced solid tumor such as melanoma, head and neck, liver or kidney cancer. CDR3s include the opening cysteine and the closing phenylalanine or tryptophan. The D gene is left open where the match is weak. Not every row has a clone size; where given, it reads once, few, many or a size class.

V: TRBV19
size: .
J: TRBJ1-5
D: .
DNA: TGTGCCAGTAGTAATGGCGGGGTTAGAGGCAATCAGCCCCAGCATTTT
CDR3: CASSNGGVRGNQPQHF

V: TRBV18
size: .
J: TRBJ2-3
D: .
DNA: TGTGCCAGCTCACCATGGATCGGGCAATTCACAGATACGCAGTATTTT
CDR3: CASSPWIGQFTDTQYF

V: TRBV19
size: .
J: TRBJ1-1
D: .
DNA: TGTGCCAGTAGTCTACGGGGACCAGACACTGAAGCTTTCTTT
CDR3: CASSLRGPDTEAFF

V: TRBV19
size: .
J: TRBJ2-3
D: TRBD2
DNA: TGTGCCAGTAGTATCAGTGGCGGGAGGGCCGCAGATACGCAGTATTTT
CDR3: CASSISGGRAADTQYF

V: TRBV5-1
size: .
J: TRBJ2-2
D: .
DNA: TGCGCCAGCAGCGCCTCCACTCAGAACACCGGGGAGCTGTTTTTT
CDR3: CASSASTQNTGELFF

V: TRBV10-2
size: .
J: TRBJ1-2
D: .
DNA: TGCGCCAGCAGTGACCTCCGGGAAGTTAACTATGGCTACACCTTC
CDR3: CASSDLREVNYGYTF

V: TRBV9
size: once
J: TRBJ2-1
D: TRBD2
DNA: TGTGCCAGCAGCATCGGACTAGATGATGAGCAGTTCTTC
CDR3: CASSIGLDDEQFF

V: TRBV5-8
size: .
J: TRBJ2-1
D: TRBD2
DNA: TGTGCCAGCAGCGCAGGACTAGCGGCCCGCTTCTACAATGAGCAGTTCTTC
CDR3: CASSAGLAARFYNEQFF

V: TRBV6-1
size: .
J: TRBJ1-3
D: .
DNA: TGTGCCAGCAACCCGCTTGGGACAACCGGAAACACCATATATTTT
CDR3: CASNPLGTTGNTIYF

V: TRBV11-2
size: .
J: TRBJ1-5
D: .
DNA: TGTGCCAGCAGCTTCAGTGCTAGCAATCAGCCCCAGCATTTT
CDR3: CASSFSASNQPQHF

V: TRBV6-5
size: .
J: TRBJ2-5
D: TRBD2
DNA: TGTGCCAGCAGTTACACGACTAGCGGGGGGGCTGGGACCCAGTACTTC
CDR3: CASSYTTSGGAGTQYF

V: TRBV19
size: .
J: TRBJ2-6
D: .
DNA: TGTGCCAGTAGTCCCGGGGCCAACGTCCTGACTTTC
CDR3: CASSPGANVLTF

V: TRBV5-1
size: .
J: TRBJ1-1
D: .
DNA: TGCGCCAGCAGCCTACCCATGGACGGGGAAGCTTTCTTT
CDR3: CASSLPMDGEAFF

V: TRBV28
size: .
J: TRBJ1-2
D: TRBD1
DNA: TGTGCCAGCAGATTACAGGGGAATGGCTACACCTTC
CDR3: CASRLQGNGYTF

V: TRBV5-4
size: .
J: TRBJ2-3
D: TRBD2
DNA: TGTGCCAGCAGCCCGGGGGGGACGGATCCAGTCGGCGGTACGCAGTATTTT
CDR3: CASSPGGTDPVGGTQYF

V: TRBV6-6
size: .
J: TRBJ2-7
D: .
DNA: TGTGCCAGCAGTTACTCGCCAGGGGTGTCGTACGAGCAGTACTTC
CDR3: CASSYSPGVSYEQYF

V: TRBV6-1
size: .
J: TRBJ2-5
D: TRBD1
DNA: TGTGCCAGCACTAGACAACAGGGGAATCGTGAGACCCAGTACTTC
CDR3: CASTRQQGNRETQYF

V: TRBV2
size: .
J: TRBJ1-5
D: TRBD1
DNA: TGTGCCAGCAGTCGACAGGGGCCCAATCAGCCCCAGCATTTT
CDR3: CASSRQGPNQPQHF

V: TRBV7-9
size: .
J: TRBJ2-5
D: .
DNA: TGTGCCAGCAGCTTCTTACAGGGACCGGAAGAGACCCAGTACTTC
CDR3: CASSFLQGPEETQYF

V: TRBV19
size: .
J: TRBJ2-2
D: .
DNA: TGTGCCAGTAGTGCGAACGTTAGGGTCGGGGAGCTGTTTTTT
CDR3: CASSANVRVGELFF

V: TRBV11-2
size: .
J: TRBJ2-5
D: .
DNA: TGTGCCAGCAGCGTTAAACCGGGACAATCGTACTTC
CDR3: CASSVKPGQSYF

V: TRBV6-6
size: .
J: TRBJ1-2
D: .
DNA: TGTGCCAGCAGGTCCCGAATCCATGGCTACACCTTC
CDR3: CASRSRIHGYTF

V: TRBV9
size: .
J: TRBJ2-1
D: .
DNA: TGTGCCAGCAGCGTTGCCCCGACTAGCTCCTACAATGAGCAGTTCTTC
CDR3: CASSVAPTSSYNEQFF

V: TRBV5-4
size: .
J: TRBJ2-5
D: .
DNA: TGTGCCAGCAGCTTGGGAGGGCCCCGGGAGACCCAGTACTTC
CDR3: CASSLGGPRETQYF

V: TRBV5-1
size: .
J: TRBJ2-2
D: .
DNA: TGCGCCAGCAGCTCCCGACTCGTGAACACCGGGGAGCTGTTTTTT
CDR3: CASSSRLVNTGELFF

V: TRBV4-2
size: .
J: TRBJ2-3
D: .
DNA: TGTGCCGCCCCCCCCGAGGCTAGCACAGATACGCAGTATTTT
CDR3: CAAPPEASTDTQYF

V: TRBV6-6
size: .
J: TRBJ1-4
D: TRBD1
DNA: TGTGCCAGCAGGATGGACAGGGGAATTAATGAAAAACTGTTTTTT
CDR3: CASRMDRGINEKLFF

V: TRBV5-1
size: .
J: TRBJ2-1
D: TRBD2
DNA: TGCGCCAGCAGCTTGGCGGGAGGGCCGGATGAGCAGTTCTTC
CDR3: CASSLAGGPDEQFF